The sequence of this TCR beta chain was determined in a study of blood T cell repertoires in COVID-19. Repertoires were generated with immunoSEQ multiplex PCR, while TCRdb's copy carries only in-frame clones and drops some. The sample lists under 300,000 clones, 75% to 90% seen once, with less than 2.5% in the top ten. Trimming removed 8 bases at V and 4 bases at J, with 15 bases between. CDR3 size: 14 residues. In germline, CDR1 is SNHLY, CDR2 FYNNEI. This TCR was sampled from a woman in her forties or fifties who had recovered from COVID-19. This chain links TRBV2 with TRBJ2-1; D possibly corresponds to TRBD1 (5 bases). Material: PBMCs or T cells enriched from blood (not recorded which). In nucleotides, the CDR3 is TGTGCCAGCGGAAGGGCAGGGATTTACAATGAGCAGTTCTTC. It encodes CASGRAGIYNEQFF.